This T cell receptor (beta chain) was identified in a study of OX40 agonist ivuxolimab in advanced cancers. Study summary: The dose-escalation group included hepatocellular carcinoma, melanoma, renal cell carcinoma and head and neck cancer. Age averaged roughly 60 years (range roughly 20 to 90), and less than 85% were male. A history of anti-PD-1, anti-PD-L1 or anti-CTLA-4 therapy was acceptable, and approximately 39% had some.

Produced via immunoSEQ multiplex PCR; TCRdb's table is partial and in-frame only. The sample shows around 83,000 clones, over 75% of them seen only once. Germline assignment: CDR1 SNHLY and CDR2 FYNNEI. The CDR3 has 11 amino acids. Trimming pared 7 bases from V and 7 bases from J, leaving 9 bases between. Sequencing was performed on CD4+ or CD8+ T cells sorted from blood, taken in a trial of the OX40 agonist ivuxolimab. The TCR comes from an adult with an advanced solid tumor such as melanoma, head and neck, liver or kidney cancer. This chain connects TRBV2 to TRBJ2-3, with D unresolved. CDR3 protein: CASMSLNTQYF. The CDR3 region has the DNA TGTGCCAGCATGTCACTAAATACGCAGTATTTT. The full variable domain, with the rest looked up from reference TRBV2 and TRBJ2-3, is EPEVTQTPSHQVTQMGQEVILRCVPISNHLYFYWYRQILGQKVEFLVSFYNNEISEKSEIFDDQFSVERPDGSNFTLKIRSTKLEDSAMYFCASMSLNTQYFGPGTRLTVL.